This T cell receptor (beta chain) comes out of a study of blood T cell repertoires in COVID-19. There are a few counts of this clone. Per the germline V gene, CDR1 is SGHAT and CDR2 is FQNNGV. CDR3 size: 16 residues. V lost 1 base and J 5 bases, leaving 17 bases between the germline ends. Using immunoSEQ multiplex PCR, the repertoire was profiled, and TCRdb retains in-frame clones only, with some absent. The table has about 190,000 clones, about 81% seen once. This sequence was found in a woman aged 25 to 39 who had recovered from COVID-19. The genes are TRBV11-2 and TRBJ2-5; TRBD2 is a possible D gene (6 bases). The source material was PBMCs or T cells enriched from blood (not recorded which). This chain's CDR3 is CASSLASAGPGETQYF. CDR3 in DNA: TGTGCCAGCAGCTTAGCCTCTGCGGGGCCCGGGGAGACCCAGTACTTC.